The next 32 T cell receptor beta chains were all read from a single sample in a study of patients and donors after allogeneic stem cell transplantation. Via MiXCR, TCRdb re-called the RT-PCR reads, giving one row per CDR3 protein. The sample comprises hundreds of thousands of distinct CDR3 sequences, 16% of which are singletons, and 7% to 7.5% rests with the top ten. Source material: blood, either unsorted or a sorted T cell fraction (not recorded which). These receptors all come from a human donor who was either an allogeneic HSCT recipient or a stem cell or donor lymphocyte infusion donor (not recorded which). It is not recorded whose cells these are; they may come from a transplant donor.

The CDR3 DNA follows: TGTGCCAGCAGGGCAGGACCCTCTGGGGCCAACGTCCTGACTTTC. Amino acids: CASRAGPSGANVLTF. The genes are TRBV6-2 or TRBV6-3 and TRBJ2-6; D remains ambiguous. The CDR3 spans 15 residues. Trimming stripped 6 bases from V and 0 bases from J, with 9 bases between. In germline, CDR1 is MNHEY, CDR2 SVGEGT.

The sample holds a few counts of this clonotype. The chain joins TRBV27 to TRBJ2-1, with D possibly being TRBD1 (5 bases). CDR3 length: 12 residues. Deletions cut 0 bases from V and 12 bases from J, with 9 bases between. The germline CDR1 and CDR2 sequences are MNHEY and SMNVEV (reference sequence). As DNA, the CDR3 is TGTGCCAGCAGTTTATCGCCAGGGCGGCAGTTCTTC. Translation gives CASSLSPGRQFF.

The chain links TRBV2 to TRBJ2-7; 8 nucleotides align to TRBD1. CDR3 length equals 14 residues. Germline V lookup: CDR1 SNHLY, CDR2 FYNNEI. The J segment lost 0 bases and the V segment lost 7 bases, leaving 5 bases of the junction unmatched. CDR3 amino acids: CASTPDRGSYEQYF. The CDR3 DNA reads TGTGCCAGCACCCCAGACAGGGGCTCCTACGAGCAGTACTTC.

The genes are TRBV3-1 and TRBJ1-5, with D possibly being TRBD1 (6 bases). Trimming removed 1 base from V and 6 bases from J, with 16 bases in between. CDR1 and CDR2 (germline): LGHDT, YNNKEL (reference sequence). The CDR3 loop spans 16 amino acids. CDR3 DNA sequence: TGTGCCAGCAGCCAAGGTAGGGGGGACATGAGTCAGCCCCAGCATTTT. It is translated as CASSQGRGDMSQPQHF.

The chain links TRBV20-1 to TRBJ1-1, with TRBD1 as a possible D gene (5 bases). The CDR3 has 13 residues. V shed 3 bases and J shed 0 bases, with 8 bases lying between them. CDR1 and CDR2 (germline): DFQATT, SNEGSKA (reference sequence). CDR3 coding DNA: TGCAGTGCTAGCTTAGGGGTGAACACTGAAGCTTTCTTT. Translated: CSASLGVNTEAFF.

This clonotype was seen ten or more times. The rearrangement uses TRBV12-3 or TRBV12-4 and TRBJ1-1; D may be TRBD1 (6 bases). Trimming left V 5 bases short and J 4 bases short, with 11 bases between. The CDR3 is made up of 13 amino acids. For the CDR3, the DNA is TGTGCCAGCAGTCCGGACAGAGCCACTGAAGCTTTCTTT. It is translated as CASSPDRATEAFF.

The sample holds one count of this clonotype. The J gene is TRBJ2-5, the V gene TRBV20-1; 10 bases map to TRBD2. The CDR3 totals 15 residues. The J segment lost 6 bases and the V segment lost 4 bases, leaving 11 bases of the junction unmatched. The germline CDR1 and CDR2 sequences are DFQATT and SNEGSKA (reference sequence). CDR3: CSAIGASGSQQTQYF. CDR3 coding DNA: TGCAGTGCTATAGGGGCTAGCGGGAGTCAACAGACCCAGTACTTC.

This chain uses TRBV5-1 with TRBJ2-1; 11 bases map to TRBD2. V lost 0 bases, J lost 7 bases, and 6 bases stayed unmatched. Germline CDR1 SGHRS, CDR2 YFSETQ. This CDR3 comprises 16 residues. The CDR3 sequence: CASSLVPSGGLNEQFF. CDR3 bases: TGCGCCAGCAGCTTGGTACCTAGCGGGGGGCTGAATGAGCAGTTCTTC.

This clonotype was observed a handful of times. The CDR3 region is CASSYSSAEAFF. The CDR3 nucleotides read TGTGCCAGCAGTTACTCGTCGGCCGAAGCTTTCTTT. The chain employs TRBV6-6 and TRBJ1-1; no definite D call. The germline V and J ends were trimmed by 0 bases and 8 bases, with 7 bases remaining between them. Germline V gene lookup returns CDR1 MNHNY and CDR2 SVGAGI (reference sequence). The CDR3 spans 12 residues.

A few counts support this clonotype. The chain uses TRBV7-2 and TRBJ2-2; D possibly corresponds to TRBD1 (5 bases). V lost 1 base to trimming and J lost 4 bases, with 13 bases between them. Germline V gene data show CDR1 as SGHTA and CDR2 as FQGNSA. The CDR3 is 16 residues long. CDR3 DNA: TGTGCCAGCAGCTTAGGACAGATCATGGGCACCGGGGAGCTGTTTTTT. Translated, it gives CASSLGQIMGTGELFF.

CDR3 amino acids: CATSAGGQGVTGANVLTF. The CDR3 DNA reads TGTGCCACCAGTGCGGGAGGGCAGGGAGTAACTGGGGCCAACGTCCTGACTTTC. This chain links TRBV24-1 with TRBJ2-6, with 8 bases that match TRBD2. The ends lost 5 bases at V and 2 bases at J; junction bases unmatched: 10. The length of the CDR3 is 18 residues. Germline lookup yields CDR1 KGHDR and CDR2 SFDVKD.

This clonotype came up a few times. The chain couples TRBV7-8 to TRBJ2-1; D possibly matches TRBD1 or TRBD2 (6 bases each). The CDR3 extends over 16 amino acids. The germline V and J ends were trimmed by 3 bases and 6 bases, with 18 bases remaining between them. The germline V gene encodes CDR1 SGHVS and CDR2 FQNEAQ. CDR3 bases: TGTGCCAGCAGCTTCCCCCTAGCTAAGGGGGGCAATGAGCAGTTCTTC. Residues: CASSFPLAKGGNEQFF.

This clonotype was seen many times. The genes are TRBV15 and TRBJ2-1, with a tentative D call TRBD1 (6 bases). The V gene lost 5 bases and the J gene lost 7 bases, with 12 bases spanning the gap. Per germline, CDR1 LNHNV and CDR2 YYDKDF (reference sequence). This CDR3 comprises 13 residues. In DNA form, the CDR3 reads TGTGCCACCAGCGACCCAGGGGAAAATGAGCAGTTCTTC. Translating gives CATSDPGENEQFF.

This clonotype was counted between two and nine times. This chain connects TRBV5-6 to TRBJ2-3; no reliable D call. CDR3 size: 14 residues. V was clipped by 3 bases and J by 4 bases, with 12 bases between them. Germline V gives CDR1 SGHDT, CDR2 YYEEEE. The CDR3 DNA reads TGTGCCAGCAGCTCCGACCCAGGAGCAGATACGCAGTATTTT. It specifies CASSSDPGADTQYF.

This clonotype appeared many times. This chain links TRBV12-3 or TRBV12-4 with TRBJ1-1; 8 bases are a match to TRBD1. There are 15 residues in the CDR3. Trimming cost V 6 bases and J 11 bases; bases outside gene matches: 17. The CDR3 protein is CASSSGQVNSGEAFF. DNA of the CDR3: TGTGCCAGCAGCTCGGGACAGGTCAATTCGGGAGAGGCTTTCTTT.

The genes are TRBV6-5 and TRBJ2-7; D call uncertain. CDR1 is MNHEY and CDR2 is SVGAGI in the germline V gene. The CDR3 has 12 amino acids. The V end was cut by 7 bases, the J end by 2 bases, with 9 bases between. The CDR3 region has the DNA TGTGCCAGCATAGCCTCAACCTACGAGCAGTACTTC. Its protein is CASIASTYEQYF.

This clonotype was recorded a few times. The V call is TRBV27, the J call TRBJ2-1, with D unclear. This CDR3 comprises 15 residues. Deletions cut 4 bases from V and 6 bases from J, with 16 bases between. CDR1 is MNHEY and CDR2 is SMNVEV in the germline V gene (reference sequence). CDR3 DNA sequence: TGTGCCAGCAGTTATGAAGGGTCAGTCAGCAATGAGCAGTTCTTC. It is translated as CASSYEGSVSNEQFF.

J is TRBJ2-2 and V is TRBV20-1, with D perhaps given as TRBD1 or TRBD2 (6 bases each). V lost 6 bases, J lost 7 bases, and 18 bases lay in between. Germline lookup yields CDR1 DFQATT and CDR2 SNEGSKA (reference sequence). The CDR3 length is 14 residues. The CDR3 sequence is CSAESWGANGELFF. In DNA, the CDR3 is TGCAGTGCCGAGAGTTGGGGGGCTAACGGGGAGCTGTTTTTT.

This clonotype has at least ten counts. The chain has TRBV20-1 and TRBJ2-5; the match to TRBD1 covers 9 bases. CDR3 size: 14 residues. The germline V gene has CDR1 DFQATT and CDR2 SNEGSKA (reference sequence). V trimming: 6 bases; J trimming: 5 bases; junction bases outside the gene matches: 10. In nucleotides, the CDR3 is TGCAGTGCCCCCCCTGGGACAGGGATGGAGACCCAGTACTTC. Encoded protein: CSAPPGTGMETQYF.

The V call is TRBV7-8, the J call TRBJ2-7, with a weak D call TRBD1 (7 bases). Trimming stripped 2 bases from V and 2 bases from J, with 19 bases between. CDR1 is SGHVS, CDR2 FQNEAQ, per germline. The CDR3 totals 17 residues. CDR3 in amino acids: CASSLRRGTARPYEQYF. CDR3 sequence (DNA): TGTGCCAGCAGCTTAAGGAGGGGGACAGCCAGGCCCTACGAGCAGTACTTC.

The chain employs TRBV6-2 or TRBV6-3 and TRBJ2-1; 13 bases match TRBD2. The CDR3 spans 17 residues. CDR1 is MNHEY, CDR2 SVGEGT, per germline. Trimming at V came to 2 bases and at J to 10 bases, leaving 11 bases not matched to a gene. Here the CDR3 reads CASSYGRRTSGSKEQFF. DNA for the CDR3: TGTGCCAGCAGTTACGGGCGTCGGACTAGCGGGAGTAAGGAGCAGTTCTTC.

The sample holds a few counts of this clonotype. The chain is built from TRBV27 and TRBJ2-7; D is unclear. Trimming removed 0 bases at V and 5 bases at J, with 11 bases between. Germline V lookup: CDR1 MNHEY, CDR2 SMNVEV (reference sequence). The CDR3 sequence is 14 residues long. The CDR3 DNA reads as TGTGCCAGCAGTTTATCCCCTGGATCGAACGAGCAGTACTTC. This codes for CASSLSPGSNEQYF.

The chain carries TRBV7-2 and TRBJ1-1; TRBD1 matches at 8 bases. Per germline, CDR1 SGHTA and CDR2 FQGNSA. CDR3 length equals 16 residues. V lost 3 bases to trimming and J lost 1 base; unmatched junction nucleotides: 7. The CDR3 loop reads CASSFRQGWRNTEAFF. In DNA, the CDR3 is TGTGCCAGCAGCTTCCGACAGGGGTGGCGGAACACTGAAGCTTTCTTT.

In this sample, this clonotype turned up a few times. The V call is TRBV9, the J call TRBJ2-2; the D is unclear. The CDR3 consists of 13 residues. CDR1 and CDR2 (germline): SGDLS, YYNGEE. Deletions cut 0 bases from V and 4 bases from J, with 4 bases between. Here the CDR3 DNA reads TGTGCCAGCAGCGTAGTGGCCACCGGGGAGCTGTTTTTT. Its protein is CASSVVATGELFF.

Ten or more counts support this clonotype. The chain uses TRBV10-2 and TRBJ2-5; 9 bases line up with TRBD2. Germline CDR1 is WSHSY and CDR2 is SAAADI. Unmatched junction bases numbered 7, after V lost 6 bases and J lost 2 bases. The CDR3 consists of 15 residues. CDR3 sequence (DNA): TGCGCCAGCAGACCCGGGACTAGCTTACAAGAGACCCAGTACTTC. Residues: CASRPGTSLQETQYF.

This clonotype was seen a handful of times. The chain employs TRBV9 and TRBJ2-1; weak D call: TRBD2 (5 bases). CDR1 and CDR2 from the germline V gene are SGDLS and YYNGEE. There are 15 residues in the CDR3. Trimming cost V 0 bases and J 2 bases, with 9 bases left between them. The CDR3 DNA sequence: TGTGCCAGCAGCGTAGCGGGGTGGGCCTACAATGAGCAGTTCTTC. This gives the protein CASSVAGWAYNEQFF.

V and J are TRBV6-1 and TRBJ2-3; 13 bases line up with TRBD2. Germline lookup yields CDR1 MNHNS and CDR2 SASEGT. V lost 5 bases, J lost 6 bases, and 2 bases stayed unmatched. The CDR3 runs to 14 residues. The CDR3 is CASSRTSGSDTQYF. The CDR3 DNA reads as TGTGCCAGCAGTCGGACTAGCGGGAGTGATACGCAGTATTTT.

V usage is TRBV4-3 and J usage is TRBJ1-5, with D possibly TRBD1 on 5 matching bases. Germline CDR1 is LGHNA and CDR2 is YSLEER. The V gene lost 5 bases and the J gene lost 4 bases, with 18 bases spanning the gap. The CDR3 is 16 amino acids. The CDR3 is CASSVRTGGLNQPQHF. CDR3 coding DNA: TGCGCCAGCAGCGTCAGGACCGGGGGGTTGAATCAGCCCCAGCATTTT.

The chain couples TRBV2 to TRBJ1-5; 9 bases match TRBD1. Unmatched junction bases numbered 6, after V lost 4 bases and J lost 5 bases. The CDR3 loop spans 15 amino acids. CDR1 is SNHLY, CDR2 FYNNEI, per germline. The CDR3 DNA is TGTGCCAGCAGTGGACGGACAGGGGTTGATCAGCCCCAGCATTTT. Its translation: CASSGRTGVDQPQHF. Based on the CDR3 plus reference TRBV2 and TRBJ1-5, the full variable domain is EPEVTQTPSHQVTQMGQEVILRCVPISNHLYFYWYRQILGQKVEFLVSFYNNEISEKSEIFDDQFSVERPDGSNFTLKIRSTKLEDSAMYFCASSGRTGVDQPQHFGDGTRLSIL.

This clonotype came up once. The chain links TRBV7-3 to TRBJ1-2, with a tentative D call TRBD1 (5 bases). CDR1 is SGHTA, CDR2 FQGTGA, per germline. This CDR3 has 14 amino acids. The V end was cut by 0 bases, the J end by 4 bases, with 9 bases between. The CDR3 sequence is CASSLTGASYGYTF. As DNA, the CDR3 is TGTGCCAGCAGCTTAACAGGGGCTAGCTATGGCTACACCTTC.

This clonotype was seen just once. Given a much more abundant clone one base away, this may be a read error. V usage is TRBV10-3 and J usage is TRBJ1-2; maybe TRBD1 (5 bases). CDR3 length: 14 amino acids. Germline V gene sequence: CDR1 ENHRY, CDR2 SYGVKD. This CDR3 reads CVHSRGRDGLGYTF. The DNA for the CDR3 is TGTGTCCATTCTCGGGGACGGGACGGCCTTGGCTACACCTTC.

This clonotype was recorded once. The J gene is TRBJ1-4, the V gene TRBV3-1; perhaps TRBD1 as D (5 bases). CDR3 length: 17 amino acids. V dropped 8 bases and J dropped 2 bases, with 21 bases sitting between them. Germline V gene sequence: CDR1 LGHDT, CDR2 YNNKEL (reference sequence). Written as DNA, the CDR3 is TGTGCCAGCTCACTAGACAGCCTCCAGAAGACTAATGAAAAACTGTTTTTT. Protein: CASSLDSLQKTNEKLFF.